This TCR beta chain was identified in a study of technical replicates of blood from a handful of donors (dated by TCRdb to the late 2010s). Via the germline V gene (reference sequence), CDR1 is LNHDA and CDR2 SQIVND. The CDR3 spans 14 residues, from the cysteine through the phenylalanine. Only CDR3 DNA remains: 42 bases, in frame from the first base. Here V drops 3 bases and J drops 7 bases, and the junction holds 3 bases not matched to any gene. To prepare the library, the immunoSEQ multiplex PCR assay was applied. Imported from immuneACCESS, the table was reduced by TCRdb to in-frame sequences with V and J called. These copies leave out some clones; in studies compared against another copy, an unresolved V gene accounts for under half, and the cause of the remainder is not known. This sample has around 100,000 clones in its table, and approximately 96% of those were observed once. The ten largest make up around 0.35% of the sample.

Remarks on this clone: Its specific antigen is unknown. It has no much larger one-base neighbor in the sample; base qualities were not kept.

What was sequenced was T cells isolated from PBMCs. The chain is made from TRBV19 and TRBJ1-4; 9 bases in the junction line up with TRBD1. This TCR derives from a human donor in good health. Here is the DNA: TGTGCCAGTAGTATGGACAGGGGCGGTGAAAAACTGTTTTTT. It translates as CASSMDRGGEKLFF.